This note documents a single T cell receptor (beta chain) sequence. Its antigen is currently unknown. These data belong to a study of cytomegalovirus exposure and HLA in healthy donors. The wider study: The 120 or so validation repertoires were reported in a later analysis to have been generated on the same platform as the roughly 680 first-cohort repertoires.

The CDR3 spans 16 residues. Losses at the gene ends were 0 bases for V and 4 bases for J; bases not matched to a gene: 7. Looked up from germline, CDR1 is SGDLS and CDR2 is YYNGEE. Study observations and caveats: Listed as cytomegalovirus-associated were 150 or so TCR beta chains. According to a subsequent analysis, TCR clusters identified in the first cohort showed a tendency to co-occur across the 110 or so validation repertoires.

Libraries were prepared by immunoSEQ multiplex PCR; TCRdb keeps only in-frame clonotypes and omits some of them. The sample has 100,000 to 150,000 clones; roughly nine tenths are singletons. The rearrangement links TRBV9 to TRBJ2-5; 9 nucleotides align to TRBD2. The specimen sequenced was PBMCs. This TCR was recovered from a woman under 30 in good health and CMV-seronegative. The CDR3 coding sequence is TGTGCCAGCAGCGTAGAGCGGGGGGCCGGCGTAGAGACCCAGTACTTC. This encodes CASSVERGAGVETQYF. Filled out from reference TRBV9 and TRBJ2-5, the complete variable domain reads DSGVTQTPKHLITATGQRVTLRCSPRSGDLSVYWYQQSLDQGLQFLIQYYNGEERAKGNILERFSAQQFPDLHSELNLSSLELGDSALYFCASSVERGAGVETQYFGPGTRLLVL.